This T cell receptor (beta chain) originates from a study of shared clonotypes between healthy human individuals. Clones were sequenced by immunoSEQ multiplex PCR, and TCRdb holds only the in-frame ones, with some missing. The top ten hold 0.4% to 0.45% of the sample, which has 1.5 million to 1.9 million clones, 95% to 99% seen once. CDR1 is MNHEY, CDR2 SMNVEV, per germline (reference sequence). V was clipped by 5 bases and J by 6 bases, with 17 bases between them. The CDR3 is 15 residues long. The study, taken as a whole, reports: Richness estimates generally favored naive over memory subsets.

The healthy adult donors were HIV-negative and reported no recent acute infections or vaccinations. As to this clone: Its cognate antigen is unknown.

J is TRBJ2-1 and V is TRBV27, with a tentative D call TRBD1 (5 bases). The sequencing input was naive CD4+ T cells sorted from blood. Subset defined: CD45RA+ positively selected. The sequence was collected from a man between 25 and 39 years old in good health. CDR3 sequence reads: CASSAQDRHSNEQFF. The CDR3 DNA sequence: TGTGCCAGCAGTGCCCAAGACAGACACTCCAATGAGCAGTTCTTC.